These 5 T cell receptor beta chains were sequenced from one sample in a study of human T cells and chemical hapten exposure. It was unfractionated whole blood from which total RNA was extracted. A single record per CDR3 protein comes from TCRdb applying MiXCR to the 5' RACE reads. The sample has tens of thousands of distinct CDR3 sequences; about 8.4% are singletons. Every receptor here comes from a male donor in good health.

V usage is TRBV25-1 and J usage is TRBJ2-7; TRBD1 aligns across 9 bases. CDR1 is MGHDK, CDR2 SYGVNS, per germline. This CDR3 is built from 14 residues. The V gene end was trimmed by 3 bases and the J gene end by 5 bases; junction bases not matched to a gene: 5. The CDR3 spells CASSERDRVHEQYF. The CDR3 DNA sequence: TGTGCCAGCAGTGAGCGGGACAGGGTCCACGAGCAGTACTTC.

In this sample, this clonotype turned up a few times. The chain recombines TRBV7-2 with TRBJ1-6, with 7 bases identical to TRBD1. The CDR3 length is 16 residues. V lost 5 bases, J lost 5 bases, and 9 bases stayed unmatched. CDR1 and CDR2 from the germline V gene are SGHTA and FQGNSA. The CDR3 sequence is CASSLIPGQNNSPLHF. In DNA, the CDR3 is TGTGCCAGCAGCCTCATTCCGGGACAGAATAATTCACCCCTCCACTTT.

This clonotype was seen ten or more times. This rearrangement joins TRBV30 to TRBJ2-6; D gene uncertain. In germline, CDR1 is GTSNPN, CDR2 SVGIG (reference sequence). CDR3 size: 13 residues. Trimming stripped 4 bases from V and 4 bases from J, with 8 bases between. The CDR3 coding sequence is TGTGCCTGGAAGGTAACCGGGGCCAACGTCCTGACTTTC. It codes for CAWKVTGANVLTF. Combining the CDR3 with reference TRBV30 and TRBJ2-6 gives the whole variable domain SQTIHQWPATLVQPVGSPLSLECTVEGTSNPNLYWYRQAAGRGLQLLFYSVGIGQISSEVPQNLSASRPQDRQFILSSKKLLLSDSGFYLCAWKVTGANVLTFGAGSRLTVL.

The rearrangement joins TRBV4-2 to TRBJ1-1; D is possibly TRBD1 (5 bases). Germline V gene lookup returns CDR1 LGHNA and CDR2 YNFKEQ. CDR3 length: 18 amino acids. V lost 2 bases, J lost 2 bases, and 21 bases lay in between. The DNA for the CDR3 is TGTGCCAGCAGCCAAATGGAGGGGTTATGGAGGGGAAACACTGAAGCTTTCTTT. Translating gives CASSQMEGLWRGNTEAFF.

This clonotype was seen many times. This chain links TRBV6-1 with TRBJ1-1, with TRBD1 matching 7 bases. CDR3 length: 17 residues. J lost 0 bases, V lost 7 bases, and 14 bases had no gene match. Germline assignment: CDR1 MNHNS and CDR2 SASEGT. As DNA, the CDR3 is TGTGCCAGCAATCGGCCGGGGACAGTTAATATGAACACTGAAGCTTTCTTT. Its translation: CASNRPGTVNMNTEAFF.